Listed below are T cell receptor beta chains from one sample, sequenced in a study of beta chain features in type 1 diabetes. Some clones are missing from TCRdb's copy, which holds only in-frame ones; the method was immunoSEQ multiplex PCR. The sample lists about 240,000 clones, over 11% seen once, with about 0.02% in the top ten. Sequencing was done on a sample of naive CD4+ T cells from blood. The receptors shown here come from a man under 40 with type 1 diabetes. Each CDR3 is given with its conserved first and last residue. The order of the fields is J gene, clone size, V gene, D gene, CDR3 protein, CDR3 DNA. D genes are given only for firm matches. Some rows have no size entry. The others give once, few or many, or a class for an expanded clone.

j_gene: TRBJ2-7
abundance: few
v_gene: TRBV7-9
d_gene: TRBD2
CDR3aa: CASSDPSGGSYEQYF
CDR3nt: TGTGCCAGCAGCGACCCTAGCGGGGGCTCCTACGAGCAGTACTTC

j_gene: TRBJ1-2
abundance: .
v_gene: TRBV29-1
d_gene: .
CDR3aa: CSAGGDLQSYGYTF
CDR3nt: TGCAGCGCTGGAGGGGACCTCCAGTCTTATGGCTACACCTTC

j_gene: TRBJ2-3
abundance: few
v_gene: TRBV14
d_gene: TRBD2
CDR3aa: CASSDGSSGSFRTDTQYF
CDR3nt: TGTGCCAGCAGTGACGGGTCTAGCGGGAGTTTCAGAACAGATACGCAGTATTTT

j_gene: TRBJ2-2
abundance: .
v_gene: TRBV30
d_gene: .
CDR3aa: CAWRAGTGELFF
CDR3nt: TGTGCCTGGAGGGCAGGGACCGGGGAGCTGTTTTTT

j_gene: TRBJ1-1
abundance: .
v_gene: TRBV11-2
d_gene: .
CDR3aa: CASSSMTQPPAFF
CDR3nt: TGTGCCAGCAGCTCGATGACACAGCCTCCCGCTTTCTTT

j_gene: TRBJ2-5
abundance: few
v_gene: TRBV5-6
d_gene: .
CDR3aa: CASSLASGGGETQYF
CDR3nt: TGTGCCAGCAGCTTGGCTTCAGGAGGAGGAGAGACCCAGTACTTC

j_gene: TRBJ1-1
abundance: .
v_gene: TRBV7-9
d_gene: TRBD1
CDR3aa: CASRAGTGASGTEAFF
CDR3nt: TGTGCCAGCAGAGCCGGGACAGGGGCTTCAGGCACTGAAGCTTTCTTT

j_gene: TRBJ1-2
abundance: few
v_gene: TRBV19
d_gene: .
CDR3aa: CASQANYGYTF
CDR3nt: TGTGCCAGTCAGGCTAACTATGGCTACACCTTC

j_gene: TRBJ1-1
abundance: .
v_gene: TRBV7-9
d_gene: .
CDR3aa: CASSRAGDGPEAFF
CDR3nt: TGTGCCAGCAGCCGAGCGGGGGACGGACCTGAAGCTTTCTTT

j_gene: TRBJ2-3
abundance: few
v_gene: TRBV5-1
d_gene: TRBD2
CDR3aa: CASSRGGPTDTQYF
CDR3nt: TGCGCCAGCAGCCGGGGGGGTCCAACAGATACGCAGTATTTT

j_gene: TRBJ2-7
abundance: few
v_gene: TRBV4-2
d_gene: .
CDR3aa: CASSQGEEEGQYF
CDR3nt: TGTGCCAGCAGCCAGGGAGAGGAGGAGGGGCAGTACTTC

j_gene: TRBJ1-5
abundance: .
v_gene: TRBV6-5
d_gene: .
CDR3aa: CASRKGDQPQHF
CDR3nt: TGTGCCAGCAGGAAAGGGGATCAGCCCCAGCATTTT

j_gene: TRBJ2-1
abundance: few
v_gene: TRBV28
d_gene: TRBD2
CDR3aa: CAGGGGTSGGYNEQFF
CDR3nt: TGTGCCGGCGGTGGGGGGACTAGCGGGGGATACAATGAGCAGTTCTTC

j_gene: TRBJ1-1
abundance: .
v_gene: TRBV4-1
d_gene: .
CDR3aa: CASSHIMQGQGVEAFF
CDR3nt: TGCGCCAGCAGCCACATAATGCAGGGTCAGGGCGTTGAAGCTTTCTTT

j_gene: TRBJ1-1
abundance: .
v_gene: TRBV19
d_gene: .
CDR3aa: CASVWGGNTEAFF
CDR3nt: TGTGCCAGTGTGTGGGGAGGCAACACTGAAGCTTTCTTT

j_gene: TRBJ1-5
abundance: .
v_gene: TRBV30
d_gene: .
CDR3aa: CAWSIESVRQPQHF
CDR3nt: TGTGCCTGGAGTATAGAAAGCGTTCGTCAGCCCCAGCATTTT

j_gene: TRBJ1-3
abundance: few
v_gene: TRBV30
d_gene: .
CDR3aa: CAWSTVGNTIYF
CDR3nt: TGTGCCTGGAGCACTGTTGGAAACACCATATATTTT

j_gene: TRBJ1-2
abundance: .
v_gene: TRBV7-8
d_gene: .
CDR3aa: CASSLVGGRVGYTF
CDR3nt: TGTGCCAGCAGCTTAGTTGGAGGGAGGGTAGGCTACACCTTC

j_gene: TRBJ2-3
abundance: .
v_gene: TRBV7-2
d_gene: TRBD2
CDR3aa: CASSARLAGAQDTQYF
CDR3nt: TGTGCCAGCAGCGCCCGACTAGCGGGAGCGCAAGATACGCAGTATTTT

j_gene: TRBJ1-1
abundance: few
v_gene: TRBV18
d_gene: .
CDR3aa: CASSSLGGTEAFF
CDR3nt: TGTGCCAGCTCATCCCTCGGGGGCACTGAAGCTTTCTTT

j_gene: TRBJ1-1
abundance: few
v_gene: TRBV2
d_gene: TRBD1
CDR3aa: CASSLQGAKTEAFF
CDR3nt: TGTGCCAGCAGCTTGCAGGGGGCTAAAACTGAAGCTTTCTTT

j_gene: TRBJ1-1
abundance: .
v_gene: TRBV29-1
d_gene: TRBD1
CDR3aa: CSATGTGGTEAFF
CDR3nt: TGCAGCGCCACCGGGACAGGGGGCACTGAAGCTTTCTTT

j_gene: TRBJ1-1
abundance: .
v_gene: TRBV7-2
d_gene: .
CDR3aa: CASSLGRETEAFF
CDR3nt: TGTGCCAGCAGCTTAGGGAGGGAGACTGAAGCTTTCTTT

j_gene: TRBJ2-1
abundance: .
v_gene: TRBV30
d_gene: TRBD2
CDR3aa: CAWNSGTYNEQFF
CDR3nt: TGTGCCTGGAATAGCGGGACCTACAATGAGCAGTTCTTC

j_gene: TRBJ2-2
abundance: few
v_gene: TRBV29-1
d_gene: .
CDR3aa: CSVDGGKNTGELFF
CDR3nt: TGCAGCGTTGATGGAGGCAAGAACACCGGGGAGCTGTTTTTT

j_gene: TRBJ2-7
abundance: few
v_gene: TRBV18
d_gene: TRBD1
CDR3aa: CASSPQGQGPYEQYF
CDR3nt: TGTGCCAGCTCACCACAGGGACAGGGACCCTACGAGCAGTACTTC

j_gene: TRBJ1-1
abundance: few
v_gene: TRBV29-1
d_gene: .
CDR3aa: CSPTDSSGEAFF
CDR3nt: TGCAGCCCAACCGACTCCTCGGGGGAAGCTTTCTTT

j_gene: TRBJ1-1
abundance: few
v_gene: TRBV5-1
d_gene: .
CDR3aa: CASSLALSNTEAFF
CDR3nt: TGCGCCAGCAGCTTGGCCCTGTCGAACACTGAAGCTTTCTTT

j_gene: TRBJ2-2
abundance: few
v_gene: TRBV9
d_gene: TRBD1
CDR3aa: CASSDRGSTNTGELFF
CDR3nt: TGTGCCAGCAGCGACAGGGGATCCACGAACACCGGGGAGCTGTTTTTT

j_gene: TRBJ1-2
abundance: .
v_gene: TRBV27
d_gene: .
CDR3aa: CASSSDSQRHYGYTF
CDR3nt: TGTGCCAGCAGTTCGGACAGCCAAAGACACTATGGCTACACCTTC

j_gene: TRBJ1-1
abundance: few
v_gene: TRBV30
d_gene: .
CDR3aa: CAWNRDKGEAFF
CDR3nt: TGTGCCTGGAACCGGGACAAGGGAGAAGCTTTCTTT

j_gene: TRBJ1-1
abundance: .
v_gene: TRBV4-1
d_gene: TRBD1
CDR3aa: CASSQEINRGNTEAFF
CDR3nt: TGCGCCAGCAGCCAAGAAATTAACAGGGGGAACACTGAAGCTTTCTTT

j_gene: TRBJ1-2
abundance: .
v_gene: TRBV23-1
d_gene: .
CDR3aa: CASNGGYTF
CDR3nt: TGCGCCAGCAACGGTGGCTACACCTTC

j_gene: TRBJ1-2
abundance: few
v_gene: TRBV7-9
d_gene: .
CDR3aa: CASSLIGGGYGYTF
CDR3nt: TGTGCCAGCAGCTTAATCGGGGGTGGATATGGCTACACCTTC

j_gene: TRBJ1-1
abundance: .
v_gene: TRBV5-1
d_gene: .
CDR3aa: CASSLVGDNEAFF
CDR3nt: TGCGCCAGCAGCTTGGTAGGTGACAATGAAGCTTTCTTT

j_gene: TRBJ2-3
abundance: few
v_gene: TRBV7-2
d_gene: TRBD2
CDR3aa: CASSPQGLATDTQYF
CDR3nt: TGTGCCAGCAGCCCCCAGGGACTAGCCACAGATACGCAGTATTTT

j_gene: TRBJ1-1
abundance: few
v_gene: TRBV29-1
d_gene: .
CDR3aa: CSVEDIVVPGEGAFF
CDR3nt: TGCAGCGTTGAAGATATCGTCGTTCCAGGGGAAGGAGCTTTCTTT

j_gene: TRBJ1-2
abundance: few
v_gene: TRBV5-4
d_gene: .
CDR3aa: CASSRPDRLYGYTF
CDR3nt: TGTGCCAGCAGCCGACCGGACAGACTCTATGGCTACACCTTC

j_gene: TRBJ2-1
abundance: .
v_gene: TRBV6-5
d_gene: TRBD2
CDR3aa: CASSTASGNYNEQFF
CDR3nt: TGTGCCAGCAGTACTGCTAGCGGGAACTACAATGAGCAGTTCTTC

j_gene: TRBJ2-1
abundance: few
v_gene: TRBV6-6
d_gene: .
CDR3aa: CASSYTVYNEQFF
CDR3nt: TGTGCCAGCAGTTACACGGTTTACAATGAGCAGTTCTTC

j_gene: TRBJ2-2
abundance: .
v_gene: TRBV7-9
d_gene: .
CDR3aa: CASTQRQGNTGELFF
CDR3nt: TGTGCCAGCACCCAAAGGCAGGGAAACACCGGGGAGCTGTTTTTT

j_gene: TRBJ2-3
abundance: .
v_gene: TRBV5-1
d_gene: TRBD2
CDR3aa: CASSSPGTSGSVPDTQYF
CDR3nt: TGCGCCAGCAGCTCACCCGGGACTAGCGGGTCGGTTCCAGATACGCAGTATTTT

j_gene: TRBJ2-1
abundance: .
v_gene: TRBV4-1
d_gene: .
CDR3aa: CASSRVALGDEQFF
CDR3nt: TGCGCCAGCAGCCGAGTGGCACTAGGAGATGAGCAGTTCTTC

j_gene: TRBJ1-2
abundance: few
v_gene: TRBV7-9
d_gene: .
CDR3aa: CASSLGPGRGVEGYTF
CDR3nt: TGTGCCAGCAGCCTTGGTCCGGGGAGGGGCGTAGAAGGCTACACCTTC

j_gene: TRBJ1-2
abundance: .
v_gene: TRBV19
d_gene: .
CDR3aa: CASSIIAGSGGYTF
CDR3nt: TGTGCCAGTAGTATTATCGCAGGTTCCGGTGGCTACACCTTC

j_gene: TRBJ1-5
abundance: few
v_gene: TRBV23-1
d_gene: .
CDR3aa: CASSKGVGRSVNQPQHF
CDR3nt: TGCGCCAGCAGTAAAGGGGTAGGGAGGTCGGTTAATCAGCCCCAGCATTTT

j_gene: TRBJ1-1
abundance: .
v_gene: TRBV11-2
d_gene: .
CDR3aa: CASGPRWDTEAFF
CDR3nt: TGTGCCAGCGGGCCCCGTTGGGACACTGAAGCTTTCTTT

j_gene: TRBJ1-1
abundance: few
v_gene: TRBV27
d_gene: TRBD1
CDR3aa: CASSMPGQGARTEAFF
CDR3nt: TGTGCCAGCAGTATGCCGGGACAGGGGGCGCGGACTGAAGCTTTCTTT

j_gene: TRBJ2-5
abundance: few
v_gene: TRBV5-1
d_gene: TRBD2
CDR3aa: CASSLVGRGRDQETQYF
CDR3nt: TGCGCCAGCAGCTTGGTTGGTCGCGGGAGGGACCAAGAGACCCAGTACTTC

j_gene: TRBJ2-2
abundance: few
v_gene: TRBV5-6
d_gene: .
CDR3aa: CASSFKASVSNTGELFF
CDR3nt: TGTGCCAGCAGCTTCAAGGCTAGCGTGTCGAACACCGGGGAGCTGTTTTTT

j_gene: TRBJ2-2
abundance: few
v_gene: TRBV7-6
d_gene: TRBD1
CDR3aa: CASSLGQVSTGELFF
CDR3nt: TGTGCCAGCAGCCTCGGACAGGTTTCCACCGGGGAGCTGTTTTTT

j_gene: TRBJ2-7
abundance: few
v_gene: TRBV30
d_gene: .
CDR3aa: CAWRPPGTTGTYEQYF
CDR3nt: TGTGCCTGGAGACCTCCCGGGACAACCGGCACCTACGAGCAGTACTTC

j_gene: TRBJ2-1
abundance: .
v_gene: TRBV30
d_gene: .
CDR3aa: CAWSLAGNNEQFF
CDR3nt: TGTGCCTGGAGTTTAGCCGGCAACAATGAGCAGTTCTTC

j_gene: TRBJ2-2
abundance: .
v_gene: TRBV7-8
d_gene: .
CDR3aa: CASSPRDDMRGTGELFF
CDR3nt: TGTGCCAGCAGCCCCCGGGACGATATGAGGGGGACCGGGGAGCTGTTTTTT

j_gene: TRBJ2-3
abundance: few
v_gene: TRBV29-1
d_gene: .
CDR3aa: CSVATGSQTDTQYF
CDR3nt: TGCAGCGTTGCCACAGGGTCCCAGACAGATACGCAGTATTTT